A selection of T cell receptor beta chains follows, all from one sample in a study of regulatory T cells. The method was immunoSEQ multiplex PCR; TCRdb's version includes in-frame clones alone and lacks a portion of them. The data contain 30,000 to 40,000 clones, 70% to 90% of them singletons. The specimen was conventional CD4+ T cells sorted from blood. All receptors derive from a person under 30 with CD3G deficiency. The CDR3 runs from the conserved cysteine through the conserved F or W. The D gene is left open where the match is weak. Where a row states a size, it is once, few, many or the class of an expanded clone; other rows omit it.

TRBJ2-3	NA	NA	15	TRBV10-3	CAISATGPSTDTQYF	TGTGCCATCAGTGCGACGGGCCCTTCCACAGATACGCAGTATTTT
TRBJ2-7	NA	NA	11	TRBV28	CVSRGGYEQYF	TGTGTCAGCAGGGGGGGCTACGAGCAGTACTTC
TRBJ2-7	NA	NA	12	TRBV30	CAWSRDVHEQYF	TGTGCCTGGAGTAGGGATGTTCACGAGCAGTACTTC
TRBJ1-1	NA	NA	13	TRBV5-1	CASSLGGGTEAFF	TGCGCCAGCAGCTTGGGAGGAGGGACTGAAGCTTTCTTT
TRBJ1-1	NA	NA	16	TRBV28	CASSRLFPTGNTEAFF	TGTGCCAGCAGCCGCTTATTCCCGACAGGCAACACTGAAGCTTTCTTT
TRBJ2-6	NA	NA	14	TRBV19	CASSARSGANVLTF	TGTGCCAGTAGTGCACGCTCTGGGGCCAACGTCCTGACTTTC
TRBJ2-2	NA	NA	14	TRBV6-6	CASSTYANTGELFF	TGTGCCAGCAGTACGTACGCGAACACCGGGGAGCTGTTTTTT
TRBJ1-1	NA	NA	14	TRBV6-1	CASRNRRLGTEAFF	TGTGCCAGCAGAAACAGGCGGTTGGGCACTGAAGCTTTCTTT
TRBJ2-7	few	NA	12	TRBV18	CASSRGRYEQYF	TGTGCCAGCTCGCGGGGACGTTACGAGCAGTACTTC
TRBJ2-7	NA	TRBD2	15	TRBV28	CASSSPGTTTYEQYF	TGTGCCAGCAGCTCACCCGGGACTACAACCTACGAGCAGTACTTC
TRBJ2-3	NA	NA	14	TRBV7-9	CASSLAGGAGTQYF	TGTGCCAGCAGCTTAGCCGGTGGGGCGGGTACGCAGTATTTT
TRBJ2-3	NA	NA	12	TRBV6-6	CASRDFTDTQYF	TGTGCCAGCCGGGATTTCACAGATACGCAGTATTTT
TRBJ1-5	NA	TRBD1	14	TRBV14	CASRDRGLGQPQHF	TGTGCCAGCAGAGACAGGGGGCTTGGGCAGCCCCAGCATTTT
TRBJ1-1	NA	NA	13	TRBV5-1	CASSFSEGTEAFF	TGCGCCAGCAGCTTCAGTGAGGGCACTGAAGCTTTCTTT
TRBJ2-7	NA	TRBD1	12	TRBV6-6	CASSGQGHEQYF	TGTGCCAGCAGCGGACAGGGGCACGAGCAGTACTTC
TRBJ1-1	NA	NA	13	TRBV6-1	CASSLRPYTEAFF	TGTGCCAGCAGCCTGCGGCCTTACACTGAAGCTTTCTTT
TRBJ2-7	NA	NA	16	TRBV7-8	CASSLAEGLGALEQYF	TGTGCCAGCAGCTTAGCTGAGGGCCTTGGGGCCCTCGAGCAGTACTTC
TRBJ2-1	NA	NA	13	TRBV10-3	CATAGQFFNEQFF	TGTGCCACCGCGGGACAGTTTTTTAATGAGCAGTTCTTC
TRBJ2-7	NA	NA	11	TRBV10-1	CASSVLEKQYF	TGCGCCAGCAGTGTCTTGGAAAAGCAGTACTTC
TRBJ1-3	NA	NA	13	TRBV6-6	CASGQSSGNTIYF	TGTGCCAGCGGACAGAGCTCTGGAAACACCATATATTTT
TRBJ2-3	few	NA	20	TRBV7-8	CASSASGTGGLAGSTRSQYF	TGTGCCAGCAGCGCCTCCGGGACAGGGGGACTAGCGGGTTCCACGCGATCGCAGTATTTT
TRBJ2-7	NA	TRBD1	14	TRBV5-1	CASSFPGTAYEQYF	TGCGCCAGCAGCTTTCCCGGGACAGCCTACGAGCAGTACTTC
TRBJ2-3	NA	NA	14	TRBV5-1	CASSLIEITDTQYF	TGCGCCAGCAGCTTGATAGAGATCACAGATACGCAGTATTTT
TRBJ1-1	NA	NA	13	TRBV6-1	CASSLQINTEAFF	TGTGCCAGCAGTCTACAAATAAACACTGAAGCTTTCTTT
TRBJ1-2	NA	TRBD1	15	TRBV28	CASSTSGTGVGGYTF	TGTGCCAGCAGTACCTCCGGGACAGGAGTAGGCGGCTACACCTTC
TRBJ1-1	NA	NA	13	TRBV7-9	CASSLNTNTEAFF	TGTGCCAGCAGCTTAAACACGAACACTGAAGCTTTCTTT
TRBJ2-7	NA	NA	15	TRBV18	CASSPREGATVEQYF	TGTGCCAGCTCACCACGTGAAGGGGCCACCGTCGAGCAGTACTTC
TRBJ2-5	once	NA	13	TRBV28	CASSLVLQETQYF	TGTGCCAGCAGTTTAGTCCTCCAAGAGACCCAGTACTTC
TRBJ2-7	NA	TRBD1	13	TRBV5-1	CASSLTGAQEQYF	TGCGCCAGCAGCTTGACAGGGGCCCAAGAGCAGTACTTC
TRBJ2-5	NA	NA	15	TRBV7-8	CASSLDGAGEETQYF	TGTGCCAGCAGCTTAGACGGTGCAGGGGAAGAGACCCAGTACTTC
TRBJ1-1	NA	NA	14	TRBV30	CAWSKDSRGAEAFF	TGTGCCTGGAGTAAGGACAGCCGGGGCGCTGAAGCTTTCTTT
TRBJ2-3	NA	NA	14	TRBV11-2	CASSLRLSTDTQYF	TGTGCCAGCAGCTTAAGGCTTAGCACAGATACGCAGTATTTT
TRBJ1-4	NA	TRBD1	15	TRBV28	CASSSRGTGSEKLFF	TGTGCCAGCAGTTCCCGGGGGACAGGGAGTGAAAAACTGTTTTTT
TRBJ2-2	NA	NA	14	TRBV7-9	CASSLAAVTGELFF	TGTGCCAGCAGCTTAGCGGCGGTCACCGGGGAGCTGTTTTTT
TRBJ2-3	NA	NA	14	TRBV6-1	CASSEGASTDTQYF	TGTGCCAGCAGTGAGGGGGCTAGCACAGATACGCAGTATTTT
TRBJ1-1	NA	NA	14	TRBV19	CASSVTGMRAEAFF	TGTGCCAGTAGCGTTACCGGGATGAGGGCTGAAGCTTTCTTT
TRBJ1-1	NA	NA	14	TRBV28	CASSLYRDESEAFF	TGTGCCAGCAGTTTATACAGGGATGAGTCTGAAGCTTTCTTT
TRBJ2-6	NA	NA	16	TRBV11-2	CASSPYPGAGANVLTF	TGTGCCAGCAGCCCCTACCCCGGAGCTGGGGCCAACGTCCTGACTTTC
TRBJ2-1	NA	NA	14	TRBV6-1	CASSPGLRQNEQFF	TGTGCCAGCAGCCCCGGGTTACGGCAGAATGAGCAGTTCTTC
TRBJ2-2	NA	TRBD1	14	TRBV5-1	CASSRQGAAGELFF	TGCGCCAGCAGTCGGCAGGGGGCCGCCGGGGAGCTGTTTTTT
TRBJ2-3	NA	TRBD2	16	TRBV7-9	CASSLGASGGPDTQYF	TGTGCCAGCAGCTTAGGGGCTAGCGGGGGCCCAGATACGCAGTATTTT
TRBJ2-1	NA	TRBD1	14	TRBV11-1	CASSVGPPPGGQFF	TGTGCCAGCAGCGTGGGACCTCCACCAGGGGGGCAGTTCTTC
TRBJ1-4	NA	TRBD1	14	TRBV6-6	CASTGQGRREKLFF	TGTGCCAGCACCGGACAGGGCCGACGCGAAAAACTGTTTTTT
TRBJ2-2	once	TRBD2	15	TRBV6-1	CASSGRRAGVGELFF	TGTGCCAGCAGTGGAAGGCGAGCGGGAGTCGGGGAGCTGTTTTTT
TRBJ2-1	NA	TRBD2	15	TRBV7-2	CASSRGLAGVDEQFF	TGTGCCAGCAGCCGAGGACTAGCGGGAGTCGACGAGCAGTTCTTC
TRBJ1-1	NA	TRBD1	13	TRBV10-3	CAITRDRGTEAFF	TGTGCCATCACCCGGGACAGGGGGACTGAAGCTTTCTTT
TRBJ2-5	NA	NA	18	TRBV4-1	CASSQDPGPPMKWETQYF	TGCGCCAGCAGCCAAGATCCGGGTCCACCGATGAAGTGGGAGACCCAGTACTTC
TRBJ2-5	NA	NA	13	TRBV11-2	CASSLGEKETQYF	TGTGCCAGCAGCTTAGGAGAAAAAGAGACCCAGTACTTC
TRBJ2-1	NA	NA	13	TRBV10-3	CAISPAPHSEQFF	TGTGCCATCAGTCCCGCCCCCCACAGTGAGCAGTTCTTC
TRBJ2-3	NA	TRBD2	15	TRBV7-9	CASSQRGGSTDTQYF	TGTGCCAGCAGCCAACGGGGGGGAAGCACAGATACGCAGTATTTT
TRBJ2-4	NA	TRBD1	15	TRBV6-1	CASSELQGGKNIQYF	TGTGCCAGCAGTGAACTACAGGGGGGCAAAAACATTCAGTACTTC
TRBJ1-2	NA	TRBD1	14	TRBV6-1	CASSEAPGGYGYTF	TGTGCCAGCAGTGAAGCACCAGGGGGTTATGGCTACACCTTC
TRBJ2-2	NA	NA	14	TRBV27	CASSLSRGTGELFF	TGTGCCAGCAGTTTATCTCGGGGCACCGGGGAGCTGTTTTTT
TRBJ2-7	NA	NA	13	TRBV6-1	CASSETPWDEQYF	TGTGCCAGCAGTGAGACACCCTGGGACGAGCAGTACTTC
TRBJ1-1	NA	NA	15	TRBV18	CASSPQQERNTEAFF	TGTGCCAGCTCACCCCAACAGGAGAGGAACACTGAAGCTTTCTTT
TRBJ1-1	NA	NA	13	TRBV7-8	CASSRFQNTEAFF	TGTGCCAGCAGCCGTTTTCAAAACACTGAAGCTTTCTTT